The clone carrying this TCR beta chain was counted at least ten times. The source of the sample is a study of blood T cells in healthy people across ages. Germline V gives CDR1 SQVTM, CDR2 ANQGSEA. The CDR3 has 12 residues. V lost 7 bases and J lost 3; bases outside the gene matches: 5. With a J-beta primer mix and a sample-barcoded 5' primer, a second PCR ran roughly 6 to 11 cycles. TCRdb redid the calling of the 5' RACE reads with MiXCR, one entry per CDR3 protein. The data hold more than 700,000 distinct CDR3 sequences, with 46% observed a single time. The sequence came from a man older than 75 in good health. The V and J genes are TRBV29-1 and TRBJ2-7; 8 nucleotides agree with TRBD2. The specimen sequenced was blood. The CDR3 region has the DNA TGCAGCGCCGCCGGGACTAGCTACGAGCAGTACTTC. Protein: CSAAGTSYEQYF.